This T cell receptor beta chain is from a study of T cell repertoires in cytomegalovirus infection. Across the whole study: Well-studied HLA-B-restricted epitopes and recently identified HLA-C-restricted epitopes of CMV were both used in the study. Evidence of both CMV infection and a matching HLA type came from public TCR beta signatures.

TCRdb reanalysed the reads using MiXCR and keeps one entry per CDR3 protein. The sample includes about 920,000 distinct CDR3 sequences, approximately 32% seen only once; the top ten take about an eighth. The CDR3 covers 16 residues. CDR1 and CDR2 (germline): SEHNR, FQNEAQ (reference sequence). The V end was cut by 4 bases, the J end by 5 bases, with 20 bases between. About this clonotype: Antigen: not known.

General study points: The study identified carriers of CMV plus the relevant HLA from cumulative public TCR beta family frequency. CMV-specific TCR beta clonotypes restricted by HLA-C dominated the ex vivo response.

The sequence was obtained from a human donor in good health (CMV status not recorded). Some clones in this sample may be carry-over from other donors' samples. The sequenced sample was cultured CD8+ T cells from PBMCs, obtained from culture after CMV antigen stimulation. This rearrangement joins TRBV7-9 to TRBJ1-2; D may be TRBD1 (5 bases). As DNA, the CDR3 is TGTGCCAGCAGCTATGAACGGGACGTCAGGACTTATGGCTACACCTTC. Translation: CASSYERDVRTYGYTF.